This T cell receptor (beta chain) was profiled in a study of cytomegalovirus exposure and HLA in healthy donors. PCR used 60 Vbeta primers and 13 Jbeta primers. Method: immunoSEQ multiplex PCR; TCRdb's copy keeps in-frame clones and lacks some. The sample shows roughly 120,000 clones, about four fifths of them seen only once. Turning to this clone: Germline and junction disagree at one end, which may indicate a read error.

Germline lookup yields CDR1 SSHAT and CDR2 FNYEAQ (reference sequence). The CDR3 length is 14 residues. The rearrangement uses TRBV7-7 and TRBJ2-7; D is ambiguous. Sequencing was performed on PBMCs. This receptor was identified in a female donor in good health and CMV-seropositive. CDR3 protein: CASSLGAGSNEQYF. CDR3 DNA: TGTGCCAGCAGCTTAGGGGCCGGCTCCAACGAGCAGTACTTC.